The clone carrying this T cell receptor beta chain has ten or more counts. The read ends 3 residues shy of where the CDR3 ends; the end is completed using the germline J gene. This sample was included in a study of T cell clonality in common variable immunodeficiency. The CDR3 has 16 amino acids. Germline V gene data show CDR1 as LNHDA and CDR2 as SQIVND (reference sequence). The V end was cut by 3 bases, the J end by 0 bases, with 14 bases between. Assay used: immunoSEQ multiplex PCR; TCRdb lists only in-frame clones, some missing. The sample includes around 39,000 clones, none of them occurring once.

This receptor was taken from a person between 18 and 75 years old in good health. The sequencing input was peripheral blood mononuclear cells. The chain couples TRBV19 to TRBJ2-5; D may be TRBD2 (6 bases). CDR3 residues: CASSISGDWYQETQYF. The CDR3 DNA, read in part, is TGTGCCAGTAGTATTAGTGGGGACTGGTACCAAGAGACC.